These T cell receptor beta chains were read from a single sample in a study of blood T cells in healthy people across ages. TCRdb reanalysed the 5' RACE reads using MiXCR and keeps one entry per CDR3 protein. This table has some 640,000 distinct CDR3 sequences, over 45% appearing once. The sample was blood. Receptors were obtained from a woman aged 55-70 years in good health. The CDR3 runs from the conserved cysteine through the conserved F or W. The D gene is left open where the match is weak. Size values are once, few and many counts, or a class for expanded clones, and some rows have none.

CASRKTGYQETQYF TGTGCCAGCAGAAAAACAGGTTACCAAGAGACCCAGTACTTC - TRBJ2-5 TRBV28 few
CSARGQFQGGGSYNEQFF TGCAGTGCTAGAGGTCAGTTCCAAGGTGGGGGCTCCTACAATGAGCAGTTCTTC - TRBJ2-1 TRBV20-1 -
CSASGLADLSSYNEQFF TGCAGTGCTAGTGGACTAGCGGACTTGAGCTCCTACAATGAGCAGTTCTTC TRBD2 TRBJ2-1 TRBV20-1 few
CASSYTGGRSLEQYF TGTGCCAGCAGTTACACCGGCGGGAGGTCCCTCGAGCAGTACTTC TRBD2 TRBJ2-7 TRBV6-5 -
CASSSSGQGKTEAFF TGCGCCAGCAGCTCGTCGGGACAGGGTAAAACTGAAGCTTTCTTT TRBD1 TRBJ1-1 TRBV5-1 -
CASSLSKATEAFF TGTGCCAGCAGCTTAAGCAAGGCCACTGAAGCTTTCTTT - TRBJ1-1 TRBV7-3 few
CASSYPLRGRYEQYF TGTGCCAGCAGTTACCCACTCCGGGGGCGGTACGAGCAGTACTTC - TRBJ2-7 TRBV6-2/TRBV6-3 -
CGARPSGLLYEQYF TGCGGTGCTAGACCCTCGGGACTGCTTTACGAGCAGTACTTC - TRBJ2-7 TRBV20-1 once
CASSQAREKGTQYF TGTGCCAGCAGCCAAGCTCGGGAAAAGGGGACCCAGTACTTC - TRBJ2-5 TRBV14 -
CASSVQGLVQETQYF TGTGCCAGCAGTGTTCAGGGACTCGTTCAGGAGACCCAGTACTTC - TRBJ2-5 TRBV2 -
CASSIGSGTKSEKLFF TGTGCCAGTAGTATTGGGAGCGGAACCAAGAGTGAAAAACTGTTTTTT - TRBJ1-4 TRBV19 -
CASSPQGPGGYTF TGTGCCAGCAGCCCACAGGGGCCTGGGGGCTACACCTTC TRBD1 TRBJ1-2 TRBV4-2 -
CASSLRRDFGSNEQFF TGTGCCAGCAGCTTACGGAGGGACTTCGGCTCTAATGAGCAGTTCTTC - TRBJ2-1 TRBV7-6 -
CASSQGLAGGSYEQYF TGCGCCAGCAGCCAAGGATTGGCAGGGGGCTCCTACGAGCAGTACTTC TRBD1 TRBJ2-7 TRBV4-3 -
CSVSGFGNEQYF TGCAGCGTTAGTGGTTTTGGTAACGAGCAGTACTTC - TRBJ2-7 TRBV29-1 many
CASSPLQGTQYF TGTGCCAGCAGCCCCCTCCAGGGGACCCAGTACTTC - TRBJ2-5 TRBV11-2 -
CASRPTQVVNTEAFF TGCGCCAGCAGACCTACACAGGTTGTGAACACTGAAGCTTTCTTT - TRBJ1-1 TRBV5-1 -
CSAIQGSYGYTF TGCAGTGCTATACAGGGGTCCTATGGCTACACCTTC TRBD1 TRBJ1-2 TRBV20-1 -
CASSDRVAGTGDTQYF TGTGCCAGCAGCGACCGAGTAGCGGGGACGGGGGATACGCAGTATTTT TRBD2 TRBJ2-3 TRBV7-6 -
CASSRDYSNQPQHF TGTGCCAGCAGCCGCGATTATAGCAATCAGCCCCAGCATTTT - TRBJ1-5 TRBV2 -
CASSDRTKNIQYF TGTGCCAGCAGTGATCGGACCAAAAACATTCAGTACTTC - TRBJ2-4 TRBV2 few
CASITRDRTYEQYF TGTGCCAGCATCACCCGGGACAGGACCTACGAGCAGTACTTC TRBD1 TRBJ2-7 TRBV6-2/TRBV6-3 few